This TCR beta chain was obtained from a study of vaccination and CD4 T cells after COVID-19 (dated by TCRdb to between 2021 and 2024). With regard to the full study: Six males and four females were included in the convalescent cohort, with two Hispanic individuals, seven Caucasians, two Asians and one multiracial person represented. Participants received two doses of either the Pfizer-BioNTech BNT162b2 vaccine (n=8) or the Moderna mRNA-1273 vaccine (n=2). Post-COVID blood samples were collected from convalescent patients a median of about 92 days after diagnosis, with a range of about 30 to 180 days. Post-vaccine blood samples were obtained a median of around 74 days after the second vaccine dose, with a range of about 13 to 241 days. For stimulating the cultures, overlapping spike peptide pools were used, derived from SARS-CoV-2 as well as from the common cold coronaviruses HCoV-NL63, HCoV-OC43 and HCoV-229E. Control cultures used a CEFX viral epitope pool as positive control, an HIV-1 Nef peptide pool as negative control, or no peptide. In 10 COVID-19 convalescent patients and 4 infection-naive healthy vaccine recipients, the spike-specific CD4+ TCR repertoire before mRNA vaccination was compared with the repertoire after mRNA vaccination.

The treatment or condition label here, explained by the study, means: roughly 11-day PBMC culture with coronavirus spike peptide pools or control peptides (ViraFEST assay). The ViraFEST assay was used in the study, in which antigen-specific T cells were expanded with peptide pools and expanded clonotypes were subsequently identified by TCR sequencing. Negative nucleocapsid antibody tests before and after vaccination confirmed that the healthy vaccine recipients had no prior SARS-CoV-2 infection. PBMCs were cultured at a few million per well in IMDM supplemented with roughly 5.2% human AB serum and 10 IU/ml IL-2, with 9.5 to 10 ug/ml peptide pools added. On days 3 and 7, half of the culture medium was replaced with fresh IL-2-containing medium. After approximately 11 days of culture, CD4+ T cells were isolated by negative selection with the EasySep CD4+ T cell isolation kit. Ficoll-Paque Plus gradient centrifugation was used to isolate PBMCs from whole blood, and the isolated PBMCs were then either used fresh or cryopreserved at -140C. Culture conditions were generally each tested in triplicate wells.

Library preparation used PCR. DNA from cultured CD4+ T cells was subjected to TCR sequencing with the Oncomine TCR Beta short-read assay at the Johns Hopkins FTIC core. The QIAamp micro DNA kit was used to extract genomic DNA from the cultured CD4+ T cells. The Oncomine TCR Beta libraries from cultured CD4+ T cells were pooled using unique dual indexes and then sequenced on an Illumina iSeq 100. Concerning the study's data processing: Non-productive sequences were filtered out, and CDR3s that did not start with C, did not end with F or W, or were shorter than 7 amino acids were discarded. The MANAFEST web application was used to identify antigen-specific clonotypes by comparing peptide-stimulated wells against reference wells and other culture wells. To be called positive, a clone needed an FDR below 0.05, an odds ratio above 5, and a productive frequency above 0.1% in at least two of three replicate wells. A clonotype was classed as cross-reactive if the clonotype showed significant expansion both in SARS-CoV-2 spike wells and in at least one common cold coronavirus spike condition. Using R version 3.6.1, CDR3 homology was evaluated through Levenshtein distances (stringdist) along with unrooted phylogenetic trees (ape). TCRdb reanalyzed the raw reads on its own, using fastp at Q25 for trimming and MiXCR for clone calling, and kept in-frame beta chains. Rows are combined by CDR3 protein, so each entry shows the most common genes and DNA. It is TCRdb's table, rather than the study itself, that gives the V and J calls and clone size. The sample table lists around 25,000 distinct CDR3 sequences, under 65% of them with a count of one. The ten largest clones take up about an eighth of the sample.

Study-level results and caveats: In convalescent patients, nearly all vaccine-specific clones (304 of 307) were found to be mono-reactive for SARS-CoV-2 spike rather than cross-reactive with common cold coronaviruses. The study included relatively few convalescent patients and did not analyze early timepoints after natural infection. The median count of SARS-CoV-2-reactive clonotypes went up from 20 to 25 after infection to roughly 38 after vaccination, although the change was not significant. Among the post-vaccine SARS-CoV-2-reactive clones in convalescent patients, a median around 86% showed up only after vaccination, which suggests vaccine-specific priming.

In its sample, this clonotype comes out as large (0.1 to 1%). Its antigen is currently not known. The sample holds no much larger clone one base away, and base qualities are not on file. Reading the germline V gene gives CDR1 SGHTA and CDR2 FQGNSA. Measured from the cysteine to the phenylalanine, the CDR3 is 15 residues long. Only CDR3 DNA remains: 45 bases, in frame from the first base. Trimming at the junction amounts to 1 base on V and 4 bases on J, and the germline ends lie 13 bases apart. This clonotype originated in a human donor who received a COVID-19 vaccine. The source material was CD4+ T cells from blood, cultured in vitro, sampled after SARS-CoV-2 vaccination. The chain links TRBV7-2 with TRBJ1-1, with an unclear D gene assignment. The DNA sequence is given as TGTGCCAGCAGCTTAGGGTTTGCCCCGGGCACTGAAGCTTTCTTT. This yields the protein CASSLGFAPGTEAFF.